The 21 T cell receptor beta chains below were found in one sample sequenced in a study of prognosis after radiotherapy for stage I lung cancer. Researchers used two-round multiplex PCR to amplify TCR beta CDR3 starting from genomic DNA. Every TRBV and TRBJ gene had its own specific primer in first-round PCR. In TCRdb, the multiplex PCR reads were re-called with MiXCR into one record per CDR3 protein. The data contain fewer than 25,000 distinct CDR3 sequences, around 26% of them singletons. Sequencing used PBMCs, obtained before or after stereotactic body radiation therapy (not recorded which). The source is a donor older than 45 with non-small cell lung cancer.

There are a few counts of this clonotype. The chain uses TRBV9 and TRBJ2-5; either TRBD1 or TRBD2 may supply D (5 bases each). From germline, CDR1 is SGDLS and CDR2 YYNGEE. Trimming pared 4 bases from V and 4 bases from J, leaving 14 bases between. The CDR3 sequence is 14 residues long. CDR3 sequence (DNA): TGTGCCAGCAGCCCCCCAGGGACGTCAGAGACCCAGTACTTC. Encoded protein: CASSPPGTSETQYF.

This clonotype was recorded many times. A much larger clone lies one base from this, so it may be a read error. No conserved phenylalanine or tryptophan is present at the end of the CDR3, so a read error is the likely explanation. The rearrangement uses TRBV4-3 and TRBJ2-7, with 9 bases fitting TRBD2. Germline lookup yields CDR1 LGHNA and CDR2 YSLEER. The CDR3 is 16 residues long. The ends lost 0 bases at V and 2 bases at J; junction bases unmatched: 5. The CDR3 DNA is TGCGCCAGCAGCCAAGAAGTAGCGGGAGCCCCCTACGAGCAGTACCTC. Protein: CASSQEVAGAPYEQYL.

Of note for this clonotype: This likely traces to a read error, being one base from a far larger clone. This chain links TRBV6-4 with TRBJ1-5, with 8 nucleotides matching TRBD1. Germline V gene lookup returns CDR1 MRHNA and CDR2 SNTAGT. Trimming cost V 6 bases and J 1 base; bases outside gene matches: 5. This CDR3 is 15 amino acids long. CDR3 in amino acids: CASREDRGSNQPQHF. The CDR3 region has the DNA TGTGCCAGCAGGGAAGACAGGGGCAGCAATCAGCCCCAGCATTTT.

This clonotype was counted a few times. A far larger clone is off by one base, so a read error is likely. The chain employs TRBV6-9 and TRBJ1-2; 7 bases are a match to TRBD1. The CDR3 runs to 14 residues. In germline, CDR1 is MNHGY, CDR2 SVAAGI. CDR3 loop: CASSNSGQLYGYTF. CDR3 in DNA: TGTGCCAGCAGTAATTCGGGACAGTTATATGGCTACACCTTC.

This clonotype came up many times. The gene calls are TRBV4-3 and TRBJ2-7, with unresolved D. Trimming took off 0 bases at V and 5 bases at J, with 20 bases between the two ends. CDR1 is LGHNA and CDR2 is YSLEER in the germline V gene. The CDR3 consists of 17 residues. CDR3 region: CASSQESTAVKRNEQYF. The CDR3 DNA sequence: TGCGCCAGCAGCCAAGAGTCTACGGCGGTAAAGAGGAACGAGCAGTACTTC.

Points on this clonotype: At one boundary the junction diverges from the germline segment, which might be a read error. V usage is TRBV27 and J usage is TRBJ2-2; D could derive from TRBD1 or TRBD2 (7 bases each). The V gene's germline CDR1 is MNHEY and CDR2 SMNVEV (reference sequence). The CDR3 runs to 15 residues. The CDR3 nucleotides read TGCACCAGCGGACAGGTGGGAGGGCCTATCGGGGAGCTGTTTTTT. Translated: CTSGQVGGPIGELFF.

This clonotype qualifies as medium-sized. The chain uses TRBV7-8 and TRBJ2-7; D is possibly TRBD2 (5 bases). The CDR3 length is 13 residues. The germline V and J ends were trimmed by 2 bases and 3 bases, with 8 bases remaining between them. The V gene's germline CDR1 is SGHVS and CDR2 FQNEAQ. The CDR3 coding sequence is TGTGCCAGCAGCTTATCTAGCTACTACGAGCAGTACTTC. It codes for CASSLSSYYEQYF.

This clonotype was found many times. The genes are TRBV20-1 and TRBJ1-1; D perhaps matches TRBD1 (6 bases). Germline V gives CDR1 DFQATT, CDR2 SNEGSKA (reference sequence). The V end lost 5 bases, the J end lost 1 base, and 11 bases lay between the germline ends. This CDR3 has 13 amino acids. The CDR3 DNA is TGCAGTGCTCCCCCGGGGGCGAACACTGAAGCTTTCTTT. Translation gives CSAPPGANTEAFF.

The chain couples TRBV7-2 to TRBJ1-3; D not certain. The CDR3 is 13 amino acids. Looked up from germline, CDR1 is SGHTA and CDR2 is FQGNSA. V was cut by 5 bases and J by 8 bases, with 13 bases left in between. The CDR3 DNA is TGTGCCAGCAGCCCCCTCGATTGGTACACCATATATTTT. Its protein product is CASSPLDWYTIYF.

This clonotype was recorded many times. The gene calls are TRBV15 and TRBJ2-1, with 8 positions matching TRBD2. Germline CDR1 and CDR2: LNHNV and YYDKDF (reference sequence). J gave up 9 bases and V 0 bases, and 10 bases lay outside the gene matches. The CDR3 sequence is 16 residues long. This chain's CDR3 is CATSRDRLAGVSEQFF. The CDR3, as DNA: TGTGCCACCAGCAGAGATCGGCTAGCGGGTGTTAGTGAGCAGTTCTTC.

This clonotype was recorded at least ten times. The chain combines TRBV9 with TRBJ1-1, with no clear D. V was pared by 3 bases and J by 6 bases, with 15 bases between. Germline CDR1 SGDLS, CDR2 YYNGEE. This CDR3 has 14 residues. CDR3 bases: TGTGCCAGCAGCGCCGAAGGCGGGTTCTCTGAAGCTTTCTTT. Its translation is CASSAEGGFSEAFF. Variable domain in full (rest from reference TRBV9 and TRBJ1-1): DSGVTQTPKHLITATGQRVTLRCSPRSGDLSVYWYQQSLDQGLQFLIQYYNGEERAKGNILERFSAQQFPDLHSELNLSSLELGDSALYFCASSAEGGFSEAFFGQGTRLTVV.

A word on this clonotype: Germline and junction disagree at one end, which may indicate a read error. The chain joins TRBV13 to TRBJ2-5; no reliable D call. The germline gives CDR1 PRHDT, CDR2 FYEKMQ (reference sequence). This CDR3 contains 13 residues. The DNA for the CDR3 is TGTGACAGCAGCACACGTGTTGTAGGGACCCAGTACTTC. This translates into CDSSTRVVGTQYF.

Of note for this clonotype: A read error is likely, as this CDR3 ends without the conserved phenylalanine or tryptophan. The DNA for the CDR3 is TGTGCCAGCAGCTTAGGTGTAGTGGATGATGGCTACACCTCC. Residues: CASSLGVVDDGYTS. The rearrangement joins TRBV11-2 to TRBJ1-2; no clear D. The V gene's germline CDR1 is SGHAT and CDR2 FQNNGV. V lost 1 base to trimming and J lost 6 bases, with 12 bases between them. CDR3 length: 14 amino acids.

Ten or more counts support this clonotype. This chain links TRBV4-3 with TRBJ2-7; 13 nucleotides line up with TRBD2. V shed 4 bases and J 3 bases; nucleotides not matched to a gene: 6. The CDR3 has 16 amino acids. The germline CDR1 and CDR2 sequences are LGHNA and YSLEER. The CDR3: CASSLGLAGEGYEQYF. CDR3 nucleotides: TGCGCCAGCAGCCTCGGACTAGCGGGGGAGGGCTACGAGCAGTACTTC.

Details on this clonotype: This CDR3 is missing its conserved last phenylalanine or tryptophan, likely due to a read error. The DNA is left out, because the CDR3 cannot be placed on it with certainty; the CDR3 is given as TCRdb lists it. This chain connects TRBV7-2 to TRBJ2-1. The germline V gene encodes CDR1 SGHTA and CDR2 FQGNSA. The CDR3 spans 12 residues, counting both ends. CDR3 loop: CASSLSGDSSFL.

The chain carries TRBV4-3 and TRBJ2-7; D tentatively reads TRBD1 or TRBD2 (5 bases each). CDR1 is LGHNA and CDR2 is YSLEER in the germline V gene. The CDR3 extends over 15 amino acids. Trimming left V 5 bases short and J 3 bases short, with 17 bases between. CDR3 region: CASSRDQGRIYEQYF. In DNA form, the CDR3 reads TGCGCCAGCAGCAGAGATCAGGGACGGATCTACGAGCAGTACTTC.

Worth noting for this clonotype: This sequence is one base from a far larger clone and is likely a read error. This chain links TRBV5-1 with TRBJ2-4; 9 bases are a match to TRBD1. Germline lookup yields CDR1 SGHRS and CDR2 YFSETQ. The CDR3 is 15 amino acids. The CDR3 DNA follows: TGCGCCAGCAGCTCAACAGGGGGCCTTTACAATGAGAAGTTCTTC. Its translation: CASSSTGGLYNEKFF.

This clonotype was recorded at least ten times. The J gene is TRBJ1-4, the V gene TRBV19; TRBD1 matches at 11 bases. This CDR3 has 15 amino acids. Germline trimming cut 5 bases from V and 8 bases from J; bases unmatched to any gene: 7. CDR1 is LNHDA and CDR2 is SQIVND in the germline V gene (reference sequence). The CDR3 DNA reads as TGTGCCAGTAGTCCCCGGACAGGGGGCAGGGAAAAACTGTTTTTT. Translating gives CASSPRTGGREKLFF.

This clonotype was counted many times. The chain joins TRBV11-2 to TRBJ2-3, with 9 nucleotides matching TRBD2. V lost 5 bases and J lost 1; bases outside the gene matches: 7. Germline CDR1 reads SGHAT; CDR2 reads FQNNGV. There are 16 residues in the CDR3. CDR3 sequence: CASSPRTSAGTDTQYF. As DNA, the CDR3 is TGTGCCAGCAGCCCTCGGACTAGCGCCGGCACAGATACGCAGTATTTT. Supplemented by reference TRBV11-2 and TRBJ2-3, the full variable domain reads EAGVAQSPRYKIIEKRQSVAFWCNPISGHATLYWYQQILGQGPKLLIQFQNNGVVDDSQLPKDRFSAERLKGVDSTLKIQPAKLEDSAVYLCASSPRTSAGTDTQYFGPGTRLTVL.

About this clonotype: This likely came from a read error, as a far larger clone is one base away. CDR3 sequence: CASSWTSGYYEQYF. The CDR3 nucleotides are TGTGCCAGCAGTTGGACTAGCGGATACTACGAGCAGTACTTC. This rearrangement joins TRBV6-9 to TRBJ2-7; 10 nucleotides line up with TRBD2. Germline trimming cut 4 bases from V and 3 bases from J; bases unmatched to any gene: 3. The CDR3 is 14 amino acids. Germline values: CDR1 MNHGY, CDR2 SVAAGI.

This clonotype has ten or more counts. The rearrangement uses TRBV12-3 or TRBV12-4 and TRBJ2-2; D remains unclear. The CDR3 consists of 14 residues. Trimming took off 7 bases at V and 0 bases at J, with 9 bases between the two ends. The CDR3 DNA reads TGTGCCAGCACCGCCTTGGCGAACACCGGGGAGCTGTTTTTT. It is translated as CASTALANTGELFF.